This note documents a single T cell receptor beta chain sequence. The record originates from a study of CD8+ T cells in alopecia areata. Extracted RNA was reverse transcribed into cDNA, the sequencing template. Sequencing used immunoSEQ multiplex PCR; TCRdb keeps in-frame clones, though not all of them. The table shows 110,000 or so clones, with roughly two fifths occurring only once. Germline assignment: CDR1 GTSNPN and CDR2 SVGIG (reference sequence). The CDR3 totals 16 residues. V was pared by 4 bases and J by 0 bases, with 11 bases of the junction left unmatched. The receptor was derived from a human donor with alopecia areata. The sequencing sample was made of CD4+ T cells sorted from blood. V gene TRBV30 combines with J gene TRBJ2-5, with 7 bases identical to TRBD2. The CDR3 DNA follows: TGTGCCTGGACCCTCTCTCGAGCGGGGTACCAAGAGACCCAGTACTTC. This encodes CAWTLSRAGYQETQYF.